Listed here are 5 T cell receptor beta chains from one sample, sequenced in a study of blood T cell repertoires in COVID-19. The data were produced by immunoSEQ multiplex PCR, yet TCRdb's version contains in-frame clones alone and is incomplete. Seen here are about 130,000 clones, approximately 85% observed once, and the top ten hold just over 6.5%. Sequencing used peripheral blood. These TCRs come from a man older than 75 with active or convalescent COVID-19.

V is TRBV30 and J is TRBJ2-1; D is possibly TRBD1 (5 bases). CDR1 and CDR2 from the germline V gene are GTSNPN and SVGIG (reference sequence). Trimming took off 5 bases at V and 9 bases at J, with 11 bases between the two ends. The CDR3 loop spans 11 amino acids. Written as DNA, the CDR3 is TGTGCCTGGGGGCGGACAATTGAGCAGTTCTTC. Translation: CAWGRTIEQFF.

The chain couples TRBV11-3 to TRBJ2-3, with D unresolved. There are 14 residues in the CDR3. V was trimmed by 2 bases and J by 4 bases, leaving 10 bases between them. Germline CDR1 SGHNT, CDR2 YENEEA. The CDR3 region has the DNA TGTGCCAGCAGCTTATCATACCGCGCAGATACGCAGTATTTT. It translates to CASSLSYRADTQYF.

The chain joins TRBV7-2 to TRBJ1-6; D ambiguous. There are 16 residues in the CDR3. Germline loops: CDR1 SGHTA, CDR2 FQGNSA. With 1 base removed from V and 0 bases from J, the gap between germline ends came to 7 bases. The CDR3 bases are TGTGCCAGCAGCTTAGTGTCAGTCTCCTATAATTCACCCCTCCACTTT. It is translated as CASSLVSVSYNSPLHF.

The gene calls are TRBV6-5 and TRBJ1-2; D uncertain. The V end lost 0 bases, the J end lost 2 bases, and 4 bases lay between the germline ends. The germline CDR1 and CDR2 sequences are MNHEY and SVGAGI. The CDR3 is made up of 13 amino acids. The CDR3 sequence is CASSYSRNYGYTF. The CDR3 DNA reads TGTGCCAGCAGTTACTCGAGGAACTATGGCTACACCTTC.

The chain uses TRBV3-1 (or the pseudogene TRBV3-2) and TRBJ2-7; a possible D gene is TRBD1 (5 bases). This CDR3 is 14 amino acids long. Trimming removed 0 bases from V and 6 bases from J, with 12 bases in between. In germline, CDR1 is LGHDT, CDR2 YNNKEL (reference sequence). CDR3 bases: TGTGCCAGCAGCCAAGAAAGGGGCAGGGCCGAGCAGTACTTC. This gives the protein CASSQERGRAEQYF.